The rows below give T cell receptor beta chains drawn from one sample of a study of blood T cell repertoires in COVID-19. Generated by immunoSEQ multiplex PCR, the TCRdb table keeps only in-frame clones and is missing some. The repertoire has fewer than 200,000 clones, around four fifths of them found once; the top ten carry roughly 4.5%. Material for sequencing was PBMCs or T cells enriched from blood (not recorded which). Every receptor here comes from a woman aged 50 to 60 who had recovered from COVID-19. Each CDR3 is given with its conserved first and last residue. The D gene is left open where the match is weak. Only some rows state a clone size, as once, few, many or a class for expanded clones.

V gene,J gene,clone size,D gene,CDR3 DNA,CDR3 protein
TRBV5-1,TRBJ2-3,.,TRBD2,TGCGCCAGCAGCTCCGGAGCGGGATTGGGGGATACGCAGTATTTT,CASSSGAGLGDTQYF
TRBV29-1,TRBJ1-4,.,.,TGCAGCGTTGAAGATCCGAACCAGGGCCAAAAACTGTTTTTT,CSVEDPNQGQKLFF
TRBV5-1,TRBJ1-2,.,.,TGCGCCAGCAGCGCAACAGGGAGTTCGAACACCTTC,CASSATGSSNTF
TRBV27,TRBJ1-5,.,TRBD1,TGTGCCAGCAAACAGGGGACTGGTAGCAATCAGCCCCAGCATTTT,CASKQGTGSNQPQHF
TRBV5-1,TRBJ1-1,.,.,TGCGCCAGCAGCTCCTGGGGGGGCATAAACACTGAAGCTTTCTTT,CASSSWGGINTEAFF
TRBV5-6,TRBJ1-3,.,TRBD1,TGTGCCAGCAGCCTCCGGACAGGGACTACTATCGGAAACACCATATATTTT,CASSLRTGTTIGNTIYF
TRBV7-7,TRBJ2-1,.,TRBD2,TGTGCCAGCAGCTTAGGGACTAGCGGGAGGAATGAGCAGTTCTTC,CASSLGTSGRNEQFF
TRBV11-3,TRBJ2-1,once,.,TGTGCCAGCAGCTTAGATCGCAATGAGCAGTTCTTC,CASSLDRNEQFF
TRBV28,TRBJ1-6,.,.,TGTGCCAGCAGTTTAGGGGCGTTTAGTTCACCCCTCCACTTT,CASSLGAFSSPLHF
TRBV28,TRBJ1-1,.,.,TGTGCCAGCAGTTTGCGGAGTTGGGCTTTCTTT,CASSLRSWAFF
TRBV7-6,TRBJ2-3,once,TRBD2,TGTGCCAGCAGCTGGGGACTAGGTAGCACAGATACGCAGTATTTT,CASSWGLGSTDTQYF
TRBV7-9,TRBJ1-5,.,.,TGTGCCAGCAGCTTAGATCGGGGGTTTCAGCCCCAGCATTTT,CASSLDRGFQPQHF
TRBV2,TRBJ2-3,.,TRBD2,TGTGCCAGCAGTGAAGTCCTAGCGGGAGGGCGAGATACGCAGTATTTT,CASSEVLAGGRDTQYF
TRBV7-9,TRBJ2-5,.,TRBD1,TGTGCCAGCAGCACCCGGGACAGGGGGCAGACCCAGTACTTC,CASSTRDRGQTQYF
TRBV3-1/TRBV3-2,TRBJ2-1,.,TRBD2,TGTGCCAGCAGCCCCCTCGGCGGGGGTTCCTACAATGAGCAGTTCTTC,CASSPLGGGSYNEQFF
TRBV7-9,TRBJ2-4,.,.,TGTGCCAGCACCAGGGGGGGAGGGCTGGAAAACATTCAGTACTTC,CASTRGGGLENIQYF
TRBV4-3,TRBJ2-3,.,.,TGCGCCAGCAGCCAAGTTTCGTCGGATACGCAGTATTTT,CASSQVSSDTQYF
TRBV6-5,TRBJ1-5,.,.,TGTGCCAGCAGTTACCGATACCGCGAGCCCCAGCATTTT,CASSYRYREPQHF
TRBV5-1,TRBJ1-4,.,.,TGCGCCAGCAGCTTTGGCCAGGCCGAGGAAAAACTGTTTTTT,CASSFGQAEEKLFF
TRBV7-7,TRBJ2-1,.,TRBD2,TGTGCTAGCAGCTTAGCCCCTAGCGGGGGGGCCAACGAGCAGTTCTTC,CASSLAPSGGANEQFF
TRBV11-3,TRBJ2-3,.,.,TGTGCCAGCAGCTTCAGAACTACCACAGATACGCAGTATTTT,CASSFRTTTDTQYF
TRBV14,TRBJ2-2,.,.,TGTGCCAGCAGCCGCTGGGGCCAGCCGGGGAACACCGGGGAGCTGTTTTTT,CASSRWGQPGNTGELFF
TRBV6-5,TRBJ1-2,.,.,TGTGCCAGCAGTTACTCATCGGGGTACTATGGCTACACCTTC,CASSYSSGYYGYTF
TRBV3-1/TRBV3-2,TRBJ1-6,.,TRBD1,TGTGCCAGCAGCCAAGGGGACAGTCATAATTCACCCCTCCACTTT,CASSQGDSHNSPLHF
TRBV18,TRBJ1-5,once,TRBD1,TGTGCCAGCTCACCTCGACAGGGTATGACGCCCCAGCATTTT,CASSPRQGMTPQHF